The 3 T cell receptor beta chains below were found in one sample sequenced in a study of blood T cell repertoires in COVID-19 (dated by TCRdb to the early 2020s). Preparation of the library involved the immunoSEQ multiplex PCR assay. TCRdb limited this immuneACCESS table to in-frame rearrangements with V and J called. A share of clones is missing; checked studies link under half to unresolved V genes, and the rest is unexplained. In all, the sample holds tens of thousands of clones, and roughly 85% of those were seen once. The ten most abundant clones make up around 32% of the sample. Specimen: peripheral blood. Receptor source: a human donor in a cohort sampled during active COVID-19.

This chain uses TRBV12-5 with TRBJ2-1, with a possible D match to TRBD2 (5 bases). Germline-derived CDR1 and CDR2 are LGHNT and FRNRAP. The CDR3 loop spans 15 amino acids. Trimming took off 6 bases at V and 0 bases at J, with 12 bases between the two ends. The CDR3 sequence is CASGAGRGSYNEQFF. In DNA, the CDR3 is TGTGCTAGTGGGGCGGGCCGGGGCTCCTACAATGAGCAGTTCTTC.

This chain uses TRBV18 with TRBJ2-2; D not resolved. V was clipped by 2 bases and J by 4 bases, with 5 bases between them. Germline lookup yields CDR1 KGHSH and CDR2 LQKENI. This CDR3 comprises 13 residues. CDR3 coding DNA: TGTGCCAGCTCACCAATATCCACCGGGGAGCTGTTTTTT. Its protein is CASSPISTGELFF.

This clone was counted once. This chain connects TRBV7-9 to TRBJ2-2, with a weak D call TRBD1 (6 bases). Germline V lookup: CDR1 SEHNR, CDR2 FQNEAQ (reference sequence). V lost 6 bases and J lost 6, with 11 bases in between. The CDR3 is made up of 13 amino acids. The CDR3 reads CASSQRQAGELFF. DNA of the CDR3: TGTGCCAGCAGTCAACGACAGGCCGGGGAGCTGTTTTTT.